The clone carrying this TCR beta chain was observed many times. The authors drew around 11 milliliters of peripheral blood from each donor. It was with a sample-barcoded 5' primer and a J-beta primer mix that a second PCR of roughly 7 to 12 cycles was run. TCRdb independently ran MiXCR on the 5' RACE reads; one entry per CDR3 protein. The data hold around 940,000 distinct CDR3 sequences, with roughly 50% observed a single time. Trimming removed 3 bases at V and 4 bases at J, with 13 bases between. The germline gives CDR1 SQVTM, CDR2 ANQGSEA. The CDR3 has 13 residues. The sample originates from a study of blood T cells in healthy people across ages. Looking at the study overall: There was about one barcoded beta molecule captured by template switching per two T cells.

This TCR came from an older woman in good health. V gene TRBV29-1 combines with J gene TRBJ2-7, with a weak D call TRBD1 (5 bases). Sequenced input: blood. CDR3 in DNA: TGCAGCGTTGAGTCTCAAGGGGCGTACGAGCAGTACTTC. Translating it yields CSVESQGAYEQYF.